The sequence of this T cell receptor beta chain was determined in a study of blood T cell repertoires in COVID-19. Study information: PBMCs, B-cell-depleted T cells, or T cells provided the cDNA or gDNA that made up the material.

Clinical history as reported by participants underpinned cohort assignment. In the original analysis: Estimation of nucleated cell counts was performed using reference gene primer amplification. Sequenced by immunoSEQ multiplex PCR; TCRdb stores in-frame clones only, minus some. V and J calls and clone size are copied from that table; D and trimming were computed from the DNA. The sample has roughly 200,000 clones; 85% to 90% are singletons. CDR1 is LNHDA and CDR2 is SQIVND in the germline V gene (reference sequence). Losses at the gene ends were 4 bases for V and 2 bases for J; bases not matched to a gene: 4. There are 15 residues in the CDR3.

The source is a woman between 25 and 40 years old with acute COVID-19. The rearrangement uses TRBV19 and TRBJ1-1; 10 nucleotides agree with TRBD1. Specimen: PBMCs or T cells enriched from blood (not recorded which). This chain's CDR3 is CASSTGQGSNTEAFF. CDR3 nucleotide sequence: TGTGCCAGTAGTACGGGACAGGGGTCCAACACTGAAGCTTTCTTT.